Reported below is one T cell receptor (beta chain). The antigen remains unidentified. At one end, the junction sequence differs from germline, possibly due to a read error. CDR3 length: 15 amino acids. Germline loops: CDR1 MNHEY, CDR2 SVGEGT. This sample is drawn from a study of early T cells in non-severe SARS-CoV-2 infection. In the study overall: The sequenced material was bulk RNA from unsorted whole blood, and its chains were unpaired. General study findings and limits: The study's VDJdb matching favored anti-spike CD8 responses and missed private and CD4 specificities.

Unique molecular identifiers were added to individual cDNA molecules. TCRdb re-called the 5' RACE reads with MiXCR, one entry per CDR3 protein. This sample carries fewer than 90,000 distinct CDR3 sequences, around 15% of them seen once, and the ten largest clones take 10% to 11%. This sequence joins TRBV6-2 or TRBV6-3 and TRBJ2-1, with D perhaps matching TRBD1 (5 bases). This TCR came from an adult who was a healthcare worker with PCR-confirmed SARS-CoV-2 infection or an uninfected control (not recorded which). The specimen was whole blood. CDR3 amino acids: CASRPALGAYNEQFF. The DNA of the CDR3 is TGTGCCAGCAGGCCTGCCTTAGGGGCCTATAATGAGCAGTTCTTC.